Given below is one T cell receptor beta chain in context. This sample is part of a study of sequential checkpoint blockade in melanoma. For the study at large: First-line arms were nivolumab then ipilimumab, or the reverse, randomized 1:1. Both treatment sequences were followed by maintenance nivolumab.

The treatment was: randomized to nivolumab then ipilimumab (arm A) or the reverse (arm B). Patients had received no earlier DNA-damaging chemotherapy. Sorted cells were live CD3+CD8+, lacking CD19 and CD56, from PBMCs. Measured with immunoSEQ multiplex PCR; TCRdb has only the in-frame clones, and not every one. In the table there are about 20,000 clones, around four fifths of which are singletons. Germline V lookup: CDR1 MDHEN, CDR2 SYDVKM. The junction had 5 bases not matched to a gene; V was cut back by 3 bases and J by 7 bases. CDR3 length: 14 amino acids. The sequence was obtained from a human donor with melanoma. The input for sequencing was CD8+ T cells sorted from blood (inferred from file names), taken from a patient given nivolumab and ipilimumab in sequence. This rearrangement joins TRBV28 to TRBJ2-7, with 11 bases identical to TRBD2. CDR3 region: CASSFSGGAGEQYF. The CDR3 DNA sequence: TGTGCCAGCAGTTTTAGCGGGGGGGCTGGGGAGCAGTACTTC.